The present T cell receptor (beta chain) was sequenced within a study of OX40 agonist ivuxolimab in advanced cancers. Clones were sequenced by immunoSEQ multiplex PCR, and TCRdb holds only the in-frame ones, with some missing. This sample carries about 19,000 clones, about 77% of them seen once, and the ten largest clones take 25% to 30%. The CDR3 contains 14 residues. Germline V gives CDR1 MNHEY, CDR2 SVGAGI. V lost 6 bases and J 5 bases, leaving 17 bases between the germline ends. The specimen was CD4+ or CD8+ T cells sorted from blood, collected in a trial of the OX40 agonist ivuxolimab. This chain links TRBV6-5 with TRBJ2-7; D is unclear. The TCR sequence derives from an adult with an advanced solid tumor such as melanoma, head and neck, liver or kidney cancer. CDR3 amino acids: CASSPTSPRDEQYF. The CDR3 DNA sequence: TGTGCCAGCAGCCCGACCTCCCCTAGGGACGAGCAGTACTTC.